Sequencing of this TCR beta chain was carried out in a study of CD8 T cells in ankylosing spondylitis. General study findings and limits: There was reportedly significant enrichment of clones that were disease-linked in matched ankylosing spondylitis synovial fluid. Typical of ankylosing spondylitis blood, it appeared, was a TCR beta motif of roughly eight highly homologous variants.

Using its own MiXCR run on the 5' RACE reads, TCRdb lists one record per CDR3 protein. The sample includes roughly 700,000 distinct CDR3 sequences, roughly 20% seen only once; the top ten take 19%. This clonotype was found a few times. Its target is not known. This CDR3 is built from 15 residues. From germline, CDR1 is SGHRS and CDR2 YFSETQ. V lost 1 base to trimming and J lost 1 base; unmatched junction nucleotides: 2. The TCR sequence derives from a male donor with ankylosing spondylitis. Material for sequencing was blood, either unsorted or a sorted T cell fraction (not recorded which). The V call is TRBV5-1, the J call TRBJ2-7; TRBD2 agrees at 10 bases. CDR3 nucleotides: TGCGCCAGCAGCTTGCAAGCGGGAGGGTCCTACGAGCAGTACTTC. This codes for CASSLQAGGSYEQYF.